This entry lists 5 T cell receptor beta chains sequenced from one sample in a study of T cell responses to AZD1222 COVID-19 vaccine. Generated by immunoSEQ multiplex PCR, the TCRdb table keeps only in-frame clones and is missing some. The profile shows about 140,000 clones, more than 85% of them singletons. The sample here was peripheral blood, taken after recovery from COVID-19. These receptors were collected from an adult who had recovered from COVID-19.

This chain links TRBV3-1 (or the pseudogene TRBV3-2) with TRBJ2-7; D unclear. Germline-derived CDR1 and CDR2 are LGHDT and YNNKEL (reference sequence). The CDR3 spans 13 residues. V dropped 1 base and J dropped 3 bases, with 7 bases sitting between them. CDR3 loop: CASSQGLLYEQYF. The CDR3 DNA reads TGTGCCAGCAGCCAAGGGTTACTCTACGAGCAGTACTTC.

In DNA, the CDR3 is TGTGCCTGGAGTATAAGGGCAGGTTCGGGCGGGGAGCTGTTTTTT. Protein product: CAWSIRAGSGGELFF. The rearrangement links TRBV30 to TRBJ2-2; the D is unclear. CDR1 and CDR2 from the germline V gene are GTSNPN and SVGIG (reference sequence). The V end lost 2 bases, the J end lost 7 bases, and 17 bases lay between the germline ends. This CDR3 has 15 residues.

The chain employs TRBV7-9 and TRBJ1-2; 9 bases are a match to TRBD1. Germline loops: CDR1 SEHNR, CDR2 FQNEAQ (reference sequence). Trimming removed 5 bases from V and 6 bases from J; junction bases left unmatched: 10. CDR3 length equals 15 residues. The CDR3 loop is CASSHNTGGGHGYTF. DNA for the CDR3: TGTGCCAGCAGCCACAATACAGGGGGCGGCCATGGCTACACCTTC.

This clone came up a few times. The chain couples TRBV6-5 to TRBJ1-5; 7 bases fit TRBD1. Unmatched junction bases numbered 4, after V lost 6 bases and J lost 5 bases. The V gene's germline CDR1 is MNHEY and CDR2 SVGAGI. The CDR3 runs 13 residues. The CDR3 spells CASRYRGDQPQHF. CDR3 coding DNA: TGTGCCAGCAGGTACAGGGGTGATCAGCCCCAGCATTTT.

V and J are TRBV13 and TRBJ1-3; 9 bases match TRBD1. Per the germline V gene, CDR1 is PRHDT and CDR2 is FYEKMQ (reference sequence). The CDR3 covers 14 residues. The ends lost 5 bases at V and 2 bases at J; junction bases unmatched: 1. CDR3 bases: TGTGCCAGCAGCAGGGACAGGGCTGGAAACACCATATATTTT. Its protein is CASSRDRAGNTIYF.